This TCR beta chain emerged from a study of T cell responses to AZD1222 COVID-19 vaccine. The V end was cut by 6 bases, the J end by 5 bases, with 13 bases between. Germline values: CDR1 MDHEN, CDR2 SYDVKM. The CDR3 loop spans 13 amino acids. Clones were read by immunoSEQ multiplex PCR, and TCRdb kept only the in-frame ones, dropping some. The table has fewer than 110,000 clones, 80% to 95% seen once. The genes are TRBV28 and TRBJ2-5, with D unresolved. The specimen comprised peripheral blood, sampled on day 0 of AZD1222 vaccination. This clonotype was sampled from an adult in good health. The CDR3, as DNA: TGTGCCAGCAGCACCCCCCCTGTGGAGACCCAGTACTTC. It yields the protein CASSTPPVETQYF.